The 14 T cell receptor beta chains presented below share a single source sample, sequenced in a study of T cell responses to AZD1222 COVID-19 vaccine. Profiled with immunoSEQ multiplex PCR; TCRdb holds only in-frame clones, not every one. The table has about 150,000 clones, around 91% seen once. The specimen comprised peripheral blood, sampled on day 0 of AZD1222 vaccination. The receptor set was obtained from an adult in good health.

V and J are TRBV6-6 and TRBJ1-1; D is possibly TRBD1 (6 bases). This CDR3 region has 17 residues. From germline, CDR1 is MNHNY and CDR2 SVGAGI (reference sequence). Trimming took off 5 bases at V and 0 bases at J, with 19 bases between the two ends. This CDR3 is CASSRVGTTPMNTEAFF. The CDR3 nucleotides read TGTGCCAGCAGTCGAGTCGGGACAACTCCAATGAACACTGAAGCTTTCTTT.

This chain links TRBV20-1 with TRBJ1-1; D call uncertain. The germline V gene has CDR1 DFQATT and CDR2 SNEGSKA (reference sequence). There are 11 residues in the CDR3. V lost 6 bases to trimming and J lost 1 base, with 6 bases between them. As DNA, the CDR3 is TGCAGTGCGGCGGAGAACACTGAAGCTTTCTTT. The encoded protein is CSAAENTEAFF.

The gene calls are TRBV12-3 or TRBV12-4 and TRBJ2-4; no definite D call. V lost 3 bases and J 7 bases, leaving 10 bases between the germline ends. The CDR3 totals 13 residues. CDR3 in amino acids: CASSFGQANIQYF. The CDR3, as DNA: TGTGCCAGCAGTTTTGGGCAGGCGAACATTCAGTACTTC.

This chain links TRBV16 with TRBJ1-5, with a tentative D call TRBD1 (6 bases). Germline V lookup: CDR1 KGHSY, CDR2 FQNENV. The V gene lost 3 bases and the J gene lost 2 bases, with 17 bases spanning the gap. The CDR3 has 17 residues. CDR3 coding DNA: TGTGCCAGCAGCCACATTAAGGGGGACTCTGGCAATCAGCCCCAGCATTTT. This codes for CASSHIKGDSGNQPQHF. The full variable domain, its missing parts supplied by reference TRBV16 and TRBJ1-5, is GEEVAQTPKHLVRGEGQKAKLYCAPIKGHSYVFWYQQVLKNEFKFLISFQNENVFDETGMPKERFSAKCLPNSPCSLEIQATKLEDSAVYFCASSHIKGDSGNQPQHFGDGTRLSIL.

This chain connects TRBV18 to TRBJ1-1, with 12 bases matching TRBD1. CDR1 KGHSH and CDR2 LQKENI come from the germline V gene. This CDR3 contains 14 residues. After removal of 3 bases from V and 4 bases from J, the junction contained 0 bases not matched to a gene. CDR3 sequence reads: CASSPGQGATEAFF. Written as DNA, the CDR3 is TGTGCCAGCTCACCGGGACAGGGGGCCACTGAAGCTTTCTTT.

The chain combines TRBV9 with TRBJ2-7; the match to TRBD1 covers 8 bases. CDR1 is SGDLS and CDR2 is YYNGEE in the germline V gene. The CDR3 has 13 amino acids. Unmatched junction bases numbered 0, after V lost 1 base and J lost 3 bases. CDR3 amino acids: CASSVTGGYEQYF. As DNA, the CDR3 is TGTGCCAGCAGCGTAACAGGGGGCTACGAGCAGTACTTC.

The V gene is TRBV6-6, the J gene TRBJ2-4; tentatively, D is TRBD1 (5 bases). Trimming removed 2 bases from V and 8 bases from J, with 13 bases in between. CDR1 is MNHNY and CDR2 is SVGAGI in the germline V gene (reference sequence). This CDR3 has 14 amino acids. CDR3 sequence (DNA): TGTGCCAGCAGTTACGACAGCCCGGCGGACATTCAGTACTTC. This translates into CASSYDSPADIQYF.

The chain joins TRBV5-1 to TRBJ1-4; perhaps TRBD1 as D (6 bases). There are 14 residues in the CDR3. Trimming left V 4 bases short and J 5 bases short, with 12 bases between. Germline V gene sequence: CDR1 SGHRS, CDR2 YFSETQ. CDR3 in amino acids: CASSPGAVNEKLFF. The CDR3 nucleotides read TGCGCCAGCAGCCCAGGGGCAGTAAATGAAAAACTGTTTTTT.

This sequence joins TRBV21-1 and TRBJ1-1. TRBV21-1 is marked as a pseudogene. The CDR3 spans 20 residues. The DNA of the CDR3 is TGTGCCAGCAGCAAAGTATTAGCCAGCCGAGGTAGGAGGGGGAACACTGAAGCTTTCTTT. Protein product: CASSKVLASRGRRGNTEAFF.

This rearrangement joins TRBV30 to TRBJ1-2; D is unresolved. V shed 2 bases and J shed 6 bases, with 13 bases lying between them. Germline lookup yields CDR1 GTSNPN and CDR2 SVGIG (reference sequence). This CDR3 comprises 13 residues. The CDR3 region is CAWSIGPGDGYTF. CDR3 DNA sequence: TGTGCCTGGAGTATAGGACCCGGGGATGGCTACACCTTC.

This chain uses TRBV7-2 with TRBJ2-5; maybe TRBD2 (6 bases). V was pared by 6 bases and J by 4 bases, with 15 bases between. Germline V lookup: CDR1 SGHTA, CDR2 FQGNSA. The CDR3 length is 14 residues. The CDR3 is CASRRGSSGETQYF. The CDR3 DNA reads as TGTGCCAGCAGACGAGGGAGTAGCGGAGAGACCCAGTACTTC.

J is TRBJ2-7 and V is TRBV4-2; 7 nucleotides match TRBD1. The trim removed 8 bases at V and 2 bases at J, leaving 9 bases unmatched. The germline gives CDR1 LGHNA, CDR2 YNFKEQ. The CDR3 length is 14 residues. CDR3: CASSGGDVPYEQYF. The CDR3 DNA sequence: TGTGCCAGCTCAGGGGGAGATGTTCCCTACGAGCAGTACTTC.

The chain recombines TRBV27 with TRBJ2-2; the D gene is possibly TRBD2 (6 bases). V shed 0 bases and J shed 7 bases, with 15 bases lying between them. The CDR3 is made up of 16 amino acids. CDR1 is MNHEY and CDR2 is SMNVEV in the germline V gene (reference sequence). The CDR3 DNA is TGTGCCAGCAGTTTATCTCTAGTAGGCGGGATCGGGGAGCTGTTTTTT. Protein product: CASSLSLVGGIGELFF.

A few counts support this clone. This rearrangement joins TRBV7-9 to TRBJ1-1; D is perhaps TRBD1 (5 bases). Deletions cut 3 bases from V and 4 bases from J, with 9 bases between. The CDR3 is made up of 13 amino acids. Per the germline V gene, CDR1 is SEHNR and CDR2 is FQNEAQ (reference sequence). The CDR3 region is CASSFTDSTEAFF. In DNA form, the CDR3 reads TGTGCCAGCAGCTTTACCGACAGCACTGAAGCTTTCTTT.